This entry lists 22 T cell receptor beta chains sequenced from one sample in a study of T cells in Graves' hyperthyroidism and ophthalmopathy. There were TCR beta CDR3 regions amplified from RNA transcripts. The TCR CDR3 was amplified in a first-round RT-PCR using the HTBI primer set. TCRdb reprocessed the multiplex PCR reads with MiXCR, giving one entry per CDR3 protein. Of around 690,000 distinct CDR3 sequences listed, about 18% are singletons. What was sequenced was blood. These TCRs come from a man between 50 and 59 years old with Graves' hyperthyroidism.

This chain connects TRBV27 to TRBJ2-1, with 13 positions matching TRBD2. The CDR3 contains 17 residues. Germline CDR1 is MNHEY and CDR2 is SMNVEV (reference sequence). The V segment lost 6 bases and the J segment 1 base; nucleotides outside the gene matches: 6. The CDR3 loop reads CASRGGLAGPSYNEQFF. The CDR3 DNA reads TGTGCCAGCAGGGGGGGACTAGCGGGGCCTTCCTACAATGAGCAGTTCTTC.

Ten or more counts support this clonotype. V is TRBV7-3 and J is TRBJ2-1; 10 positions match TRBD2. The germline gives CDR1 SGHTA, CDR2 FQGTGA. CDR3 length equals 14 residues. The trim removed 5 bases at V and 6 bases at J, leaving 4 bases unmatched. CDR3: CASSASGSTNEQFF. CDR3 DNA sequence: TGTGCCAGCAGCGCTAGCGGGAGCACCAATGAGCAGTTCTTC.

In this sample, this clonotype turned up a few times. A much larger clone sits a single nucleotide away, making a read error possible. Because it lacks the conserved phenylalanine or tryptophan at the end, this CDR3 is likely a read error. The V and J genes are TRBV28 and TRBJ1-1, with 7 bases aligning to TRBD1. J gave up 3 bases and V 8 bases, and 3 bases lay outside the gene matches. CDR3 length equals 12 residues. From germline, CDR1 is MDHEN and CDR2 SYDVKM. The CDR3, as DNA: TGTGCCAGCTTGGGACAGCACACTGAAGCTTTCCTT. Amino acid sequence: CASLGQHTEAFL.

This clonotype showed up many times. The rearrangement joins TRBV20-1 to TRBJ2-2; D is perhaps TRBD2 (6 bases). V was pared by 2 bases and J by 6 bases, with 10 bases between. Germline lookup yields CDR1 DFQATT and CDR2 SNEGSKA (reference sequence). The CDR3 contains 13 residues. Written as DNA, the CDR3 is TGCAGTGCTAGACTGGGACTGCCCGGGGAGCTGTTTTTT. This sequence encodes CSARLGLPGELFF.

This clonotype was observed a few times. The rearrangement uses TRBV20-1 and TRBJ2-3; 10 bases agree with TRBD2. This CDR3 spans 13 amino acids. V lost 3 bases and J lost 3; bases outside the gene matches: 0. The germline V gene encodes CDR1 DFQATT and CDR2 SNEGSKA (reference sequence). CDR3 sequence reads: CSASSGRTDTQYF. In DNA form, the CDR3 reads TGCAGTGCTAGTAGCGGGAGGACAGATACGCAGTATTTT.

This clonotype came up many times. CDR3 coding DNA: TGTGCCAGCAGTTTCGTGGGAAGATCCACCAATCAGCCCCAGCATTTT. Amino acids: CASSFVGRSTNQPQHF. The chain links TRBV28 to TRBJ1-5; D not resolved. The V gene lost 3 bases and the J gene lost 3 bases, with 15 bases spanning the gap. This CDR3 is 16 amino acids long. Per germline, CDR1 MDHEN and CDR2 SYDVKM.

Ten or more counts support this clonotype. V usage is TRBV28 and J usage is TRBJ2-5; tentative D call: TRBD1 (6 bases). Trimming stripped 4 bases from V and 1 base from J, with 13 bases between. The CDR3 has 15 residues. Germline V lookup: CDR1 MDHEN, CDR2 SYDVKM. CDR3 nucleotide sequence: TGTGCCAGCAGTTCGGGCAGGGGTCCCCAAGAGACCCAGTACTTC. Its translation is CASSSGRGPQETQYF. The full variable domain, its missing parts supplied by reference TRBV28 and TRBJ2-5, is DVKVTQSSRYLVKRTGEKVFLECVQDMDHENMFWYRQDPGLGLRLIYFSYDVKMKEKGDIPEGYSVSREKKERFSLILESASTNQTSMYLCASSSGRGPQETQYFGPGTRLLVL.

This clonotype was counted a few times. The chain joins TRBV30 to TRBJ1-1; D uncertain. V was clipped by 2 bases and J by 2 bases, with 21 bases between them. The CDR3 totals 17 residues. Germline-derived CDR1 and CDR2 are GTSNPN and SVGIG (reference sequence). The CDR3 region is CAWSTWVQLETNTEAFF. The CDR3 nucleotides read TGTGCCTGGAGTACGTGGGTACAACTCGAAACTAACACTGAAGCTTTCTTT.

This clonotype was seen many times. The CDR3 coding sequence is TGTGCCACCAGTGATTCCGGGACAGTCTATGGCTACACCTTC. This sequence encodes CATSDSGTVYGYTF. This chain uses TRBV24-1 with TRBJ1-2, with 7 bases identical to TRBD1. This CDR3 has 14 amino acids. Trimming cost V 2 bases and J 4 bases; bases outside gene matches: 3. The V gene's germline CDR1 is KGHDR and CDR2 SFDVKD.

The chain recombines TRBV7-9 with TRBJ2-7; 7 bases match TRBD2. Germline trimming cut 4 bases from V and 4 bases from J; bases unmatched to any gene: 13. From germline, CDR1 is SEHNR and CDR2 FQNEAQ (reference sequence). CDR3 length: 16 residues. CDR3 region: CASSSFLAGSRYEQYF. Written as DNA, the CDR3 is TGTGCCAGCAGCTCCTTTTTAGCGGGCTCAAGGTACGAGCAGTACTTC.

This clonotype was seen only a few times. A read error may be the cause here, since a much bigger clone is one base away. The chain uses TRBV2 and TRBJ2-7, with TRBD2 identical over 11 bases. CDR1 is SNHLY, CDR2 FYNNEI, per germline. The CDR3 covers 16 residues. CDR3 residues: CASRGTGTSGTYEQHF. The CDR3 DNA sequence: TGTGCCAGCAGGGGGACCGGGACTAGCGGCACCTACGAGCAGCACTTC.

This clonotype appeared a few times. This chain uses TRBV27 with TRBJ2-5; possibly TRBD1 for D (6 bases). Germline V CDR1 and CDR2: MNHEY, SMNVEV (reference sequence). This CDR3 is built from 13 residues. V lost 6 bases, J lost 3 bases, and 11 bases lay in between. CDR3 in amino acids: CASSVRTEETQYF. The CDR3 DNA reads TGTGCCAGCAGCGTGCGGACAGAAGAGACCCAGTACTTC.

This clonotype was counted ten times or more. The CDR3 region has the DNA TGTGCCAGCAGTGAACAGTGGCAAGGAGCTTTCTTT. Protein sequence: CASSEQWQGAFF. The chain combines TRBV2 with TRBJ1-1, with D unclear. Germline assignment: CDR1 SNHLY and CDR2 FYNNEI. The V and J ends lost 2 bases and 10 bases respectively, with 11 bases between them. The CDR3 loop spans 12 amino acids.

The CDR3 coding sequence is TGCGCCAGCAGCATCGCCGGGACAATAGGACTAGCGGGAGAGGATACGCAGTATTTT. Translation: CASSIAGTIGLAGEDTQYF. The chain has TRBV5-1 and TRBJ2-3; 13 nucleotides match TRBD2. V trimming: 4 bases; J trimming: 6 bases; junction bases outside the gene matches: 17. The CDR3 sequence is 19 residues long. CDR1 is SGHRS and CDR2 is YFSETQ in the germline V gene.

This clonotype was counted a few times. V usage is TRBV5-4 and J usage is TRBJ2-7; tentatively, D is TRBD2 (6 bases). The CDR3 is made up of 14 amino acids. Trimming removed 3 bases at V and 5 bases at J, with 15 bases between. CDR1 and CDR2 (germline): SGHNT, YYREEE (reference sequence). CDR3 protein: CASSSPPTRNEQYF. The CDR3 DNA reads TGTGCCAGCAGCTCACCGCCGACTAGGAACGAGCAGTACTTC.

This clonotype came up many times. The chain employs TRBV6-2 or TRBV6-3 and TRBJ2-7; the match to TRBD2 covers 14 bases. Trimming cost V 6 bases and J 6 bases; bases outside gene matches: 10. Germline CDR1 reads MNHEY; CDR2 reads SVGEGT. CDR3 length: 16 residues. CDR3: CASRTPGLAGVAEQYF. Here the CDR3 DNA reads TGTGCCAGCAGAACCCCGGGACTAGCGGGAGTCGCCGAGCAGTACTTC.

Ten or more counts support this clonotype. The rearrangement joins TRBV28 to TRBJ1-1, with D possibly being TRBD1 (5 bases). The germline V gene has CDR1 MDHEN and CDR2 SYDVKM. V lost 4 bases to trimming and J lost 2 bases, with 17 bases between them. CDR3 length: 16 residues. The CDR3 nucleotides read TGTGCCAGCAGTTCCCACCTGGGGGGGGGAAACACTGAAGCTTTCTTT. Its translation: CASSSHLGGGNTEAFF.

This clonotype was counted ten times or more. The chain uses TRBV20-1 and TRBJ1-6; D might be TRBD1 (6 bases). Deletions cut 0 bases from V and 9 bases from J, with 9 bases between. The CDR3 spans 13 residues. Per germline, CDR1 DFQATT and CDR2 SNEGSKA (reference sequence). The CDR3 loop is CSAREDSTSPLHF. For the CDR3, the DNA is TGCAGTGCTAGAGAGGACAGTACTTCACCCCTCCACTTT.

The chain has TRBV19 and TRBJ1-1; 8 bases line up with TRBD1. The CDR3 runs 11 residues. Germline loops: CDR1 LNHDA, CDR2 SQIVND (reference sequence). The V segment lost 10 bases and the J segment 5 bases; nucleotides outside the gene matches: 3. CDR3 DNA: TGTGCCACGACAGGGGATACTGAAGCTTTCTTT. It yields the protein CATTGDTEAFF.

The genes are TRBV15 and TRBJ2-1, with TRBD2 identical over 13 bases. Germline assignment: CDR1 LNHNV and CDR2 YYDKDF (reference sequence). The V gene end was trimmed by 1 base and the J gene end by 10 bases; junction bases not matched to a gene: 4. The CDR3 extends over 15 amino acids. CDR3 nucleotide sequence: TGTGCCACCAGCAGAGGGACTAGCGGGAGCCGGGAGCAGTTCTTC. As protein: CATSRGTSGSREQFF. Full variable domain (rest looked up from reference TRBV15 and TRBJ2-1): DAMVIQNPRYQVTQFGKPVTLSCSQTLNHNVMYWYQQKSSQAPKLLFHYYDKDFNNEADTPDNFQSRRPNTSFCFLDIRSPGLGDTAMYLCATSRGTSGSREQFFGPGTRLTVL.

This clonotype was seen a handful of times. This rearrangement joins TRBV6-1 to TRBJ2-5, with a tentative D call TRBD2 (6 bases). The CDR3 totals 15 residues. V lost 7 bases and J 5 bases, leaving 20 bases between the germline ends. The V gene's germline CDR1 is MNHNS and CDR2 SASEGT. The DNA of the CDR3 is TGTGCCAGCATCCTGACGGGGGTTCGCGGGGAGACCCAGTACTTC. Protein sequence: CASILTGVRGETQYF.

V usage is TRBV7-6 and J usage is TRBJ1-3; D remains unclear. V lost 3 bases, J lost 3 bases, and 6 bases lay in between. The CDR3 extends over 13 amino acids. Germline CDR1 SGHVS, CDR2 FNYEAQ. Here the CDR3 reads CASSFEGGNTIYF. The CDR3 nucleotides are TGTGCCAGCAGCTTCGAAGGTGGAAACACCATATATTTT.